This T cell receptor (beta chain) was captured in a study of response to subunit inactivated influenza vaccine. The V gene lost 4 bases and the J gene lost 4 bases, with 7 bases spanning the gap. The CDR3 covers 12 residues. From germline, CDR1 is MNHNY and CDR2 SVGAGI (reference sequence). MiXCR, applied by TCRdb to the RT-PCR reads, yields one record per CDR3 protein. The repertoire holds hundreds of thousands of distinct CDR3 sequences, with 14% as singletons. A remark on this clonotype: The antigen is unknown.

General study results and limits: New T cells are recruited in small numbers by each seasonal influenza vaccination, according to the authors' suggestion.

The V gene is TRBV6-6, the J gene TRBJ1-1; D remains ambiguous. This specimen was PBMCs from blood, taken 14 to 15 days before vaccination. This receptor was identified in a man in his fifties or sixties who received an inactivated influenza vaccine. The CDR3 DNA follows: TGTGCCAGCAGTTCCTTCAGCACTGAAGCTTTCTTT. This translates into CASSSFSTEAFF.